This TCR beta chain was captured by sequencing in a study of shared clonotypes between healthy human individuals (dated by TCRdb to the early 2020s). Notes on the research overall: A couple of women and a few men aged 18 to 49 years were included in the cohort. Per donor, leukapheresis produced somewhere between about 0.94 and 9.5 billion PBMCs. For each donor, CD4 naive and CD4 memory were each run on three plates, CD8 naive on two plates, and CD8 memory on one plate. To estimate repertoire size and how much clonotype sharing occurs between individuals, the study deeply sequenced the blood TCR repertoires of roughly 5 healthy adults. To increase sequencing depth and limit assay-specific biases, different laboratories used diverse techniques to prepare libraries and sequence TCR repertoires.

Beyond this particular receptor, the publication reports: When several donors were compared, the shared fraction of clonotypes was 5% to 6.5% for naive CD4, 3% to 4% for naive CD8, about 2.5% for memory CD4, and around 0.37% for memory CD8. Naive subsets generally had larger estimated clonotype richness than memory subsets. Because the study included only a small number of donors, the genetic and exposure-history diversity represented was limited. Pairwise subsampling led to the expectation that sequencing depth would affect the degree of clonotype sharing among donors. Higher generation probabilities were observed for clonotypes shared by all four sorted-subset donors than for non-shared clonotypes. Rarefaction of sorted-subset datasets indicated incomplete sequencing despite the large sequencing depth. Sampling was restricted to blood, and TCR repertoires in tissue are likely to differ from TCR repertoires in blood.

This clone was picked up one time. Its antigen is still unknown. There are no base qualities to consult, and no much larger clone falls within one base. The donors were healthy, HIV-negative adults with no recently reported acute infections or vaccinations. All donors were Caucasian adults living in Nashville, Tennessee, USA. Magnetic negative selection was used to enrich CD4+ T cells, after which naive cells were positively selected on CD45RA and the negative fraction became the memory subset. After blood collection by leukapheresis, PBMCs were isolated using Ficoll-Histopaque density gradient centrifugation and then cryopreserved in the vapor phase of liquid nitrogen. Analytical flow cytometry was used to check the purity and quantity of every magnetically sorted T cell population. Genomic DNA was isolated from each sorted fraction and quantified by UV absorbance on a Nanodrop 2000c. Using the deep immunoSEQ assay, multiplex PCR amplified TCR CDR3 regions from genomic DNA. For each cell subset, the extracted genomic DNA was distributed evenly across all wells of several immunoSEQ 96-well plates, and each plate served as one replicate. For sorted subsets, around 200 ng genomic DNA, equal to 25,000 to 35,000 T cell genomes, was loaded into each replicate PCR. Purified libraries were measured with a Qubit 3.0 fluorometer, size-checked on a Bioanalyzer 2100, and measured again with the KAPA Library Quantification kit. Every immunoSEQ 96-well plate was sequenced on a separate single-read 150-cycle Illumina NextSeq 550 flow cell. In the paper's pipeline: Because the immunoSEQ output included only junctional sequences and no quality scores, the filtering could not be the same as the filtering used for full-length reads. Sequences were annotated with PyIR, a Python wrapper for IgBLAST v1.9, and V/J genes and CDR3 were assigned using IMGT germline references. Reads were removed for weak V/J assignments (E-value above 1e-6), missing CDR3, stop codons, out-of-frame junctions, or ambiguous translated residues. A V3J clonotype was defined by an identical inferred V gene, J gene, and CDR3 amino acid sequence. To compute the percentage overlap between repertoires, the number of shared unique clonotypes was divided by the size of the smaller repertoire. Three approaches were used to assess repertoire richness: RTK rarefaction, the Chao1 estimator, and Recon v2.1 estimates of unobserved clonotypes. Generation probabilities were computed with OLGA for all TCRbeta clonotypes obtained by the gDNA method from four donors. This immuneACCESS table, as held by TCRdb, lists in-frame sequences with V and J called but not all clones. Of the missing ones, under half trace to an unresolved V gene in checked studies; the others have no known cause. D and trimming were read from the DNA, whereas the V and J calls and clone size are those reported in that table. The sample includes approximately 2.5 million clones, with roughly 93% observed a single time. Approximately 0.37% of the sample is in the top ten clones.

From the cysteine through the phenylalanine, the CDR3 covers 12 amino acids. The only DNA kept is the CDR3, 36 bases in frame from the first base. CDR1 and CDR2 (SGHTA, FQGNSA) derive from the germline V gene. At the junction V is shortened by 6 bases and J by 12 bases, with 15 bases in between. The sequencing sample was made of naive CD4+ T cells from PBMCs. Per the publication, the cell subset or site label means: CD45RA+ positively selected. The sequence joins TRBV7-2 to TRBJ2-1, and possibly TRBD2, on 5 matching bases. This TCR came from a man between 18 and 29 years old in good health. Some clones in this sample may be carry-over from other donors' samples. The bases read TGTGCCAGCAGAAGTCCGCCAGGAGGGCAGTTCTTC. This yields the protein CASRSPPGGQFF.